The rows below give T cell receptor beta chains drawn from one sample of a study of blood T cell repertoires in COVID-19. Only in-frame clones appear in the TCRdb table, and some are missing; sequencing was by immunoSEQ multiplex PCR. This table has roughly 320,000 clones, around 89% appearing once. Sequencing used peripheral blood. These receptors all stem from a woman aged 45-59 years with COVID-19, enrolled during active disease. Each CDR3 is given without its conserved first and last residue.

j_call,v_call,cdr3_aa
TRBJ1-1,TRBV14,ASSRVGAWGTEAF
TRBJ1-2,TRBV14,ASSPTVDYGYT
TRBJ2-4,TRBV2,ASSENWTGGVQY
TRBJ1-1,TRBV13,ASNLGQLNTEAF
TRBJ2-2,TRBV30,AWSGIGGAGTGELF
TRBJ2-5,TRBV19,ASRAGGPETQY
TRBJ1-4,TRBV18,ASSPKMRGAARTNEKLF
TRBJ2-2,TRBV19,ASSIMTSGGYTGELF
TRBJ1-4,TRBV10-2,ASSDRGAEKLF
TRBJ2-2,TRBV2,ASSERWGAGELF
TRBJ1-6,TRBV30,AWSVGQGFH
TRBJ2-3,TRBV10-3,AIRVGASTDTQY
TRBJ1-2,TRBV7-9,ASSLAMGGFSYGYT
TRBJ1-2,TRBV4-1,ASSQSVDRARISYGYT
TRBJ2-1,TRBV19,ASNWGLAGNNEQF
TRBJ2-7,TRBV7-3,ASSLLYTASSYEQY
TRBJ2-3,TRBV5-4,ASSRTRDRGDTQY
TRBJ1-1,TRBV12-3/TRBV12-4,ASSERQGAGAF
TRBJ2-7,TRBV28,ASSPHSTYEQY
TRBJ1-2,TRBV7-8,ASSRSPGHLNGNYGYT
TRBJ2-7,TRBV6-5,ASRPGQGTNEQY
TRBJ2-1,TRBV5-1,ASGALRGAKQF
TRBJ2-5,TRBV7-6,ASSAGGETQY
TRBJ2-1,TRBV7-9,ASSTLLAGGPNEQF
TRBJ1-1,TRBV3-1/TRBV3-2,ASSQTHRVSTEAF
TRBJ2-7,TRBV27,ASSQRLAGAPIQQY
TRBJ2-7,TRBV10-3,AISELTGTSAYEQY
TRBJ2-5,TRBV19,ASSPRGTGNQETQY
TRBJ2-2,TRBV4-2,ASSPKTSNTGELF
TRBJ2-2,TRBV2,ASLGSGNTGELF
TRBJ1-6,TRBV5-1,ASKDQGQYSPLH
TRBJ2-7,TRBV7-9,ASSGGGKSSYEQY
TRBJ2-2,TRBV5-4,ASSFAQGAVLTGELF
TRBJ2-7,TRBV19,ASTTALWAYEQY
TRBJ1-5,TRBV18,ASSPPVGTGGTQH
TRBJ2-3,TRBV4-2,ASSPKGPSTDTQY
TRBJ2-1,TRBV7-9,ASSLGSGNEQF
TRBJ2-7,TRBV15,ATSRVRRGYEQY
TRBJ2-2,TRBV28,ASRVQGYTGELF
TRBJ2-7,TRBV18,ASSPSRTVSYEQY
TRBJ2-3,TRBV5-1,ASSSPGTGDTDTQY
TRBJ2-1,TRBV27,ASSVKAGGPRNEQF
TRBJ2-3,TRBV27,ASTLGQGLDTQY
TRBJ2-3,TRBV6-6,ASRPNTGGGTDTQY
TRBJ1-1,TRBV14,ASSQGGDSENTEAF
TRBJ2-1,TRBV6-5,ASSRSSYNEQF
TRBJ2-7,TRBV3-1/TRBV3-2,ASSPVRGGKSYEQY
TRBJ2-7,TRBV6-5,ATIRAYEQY